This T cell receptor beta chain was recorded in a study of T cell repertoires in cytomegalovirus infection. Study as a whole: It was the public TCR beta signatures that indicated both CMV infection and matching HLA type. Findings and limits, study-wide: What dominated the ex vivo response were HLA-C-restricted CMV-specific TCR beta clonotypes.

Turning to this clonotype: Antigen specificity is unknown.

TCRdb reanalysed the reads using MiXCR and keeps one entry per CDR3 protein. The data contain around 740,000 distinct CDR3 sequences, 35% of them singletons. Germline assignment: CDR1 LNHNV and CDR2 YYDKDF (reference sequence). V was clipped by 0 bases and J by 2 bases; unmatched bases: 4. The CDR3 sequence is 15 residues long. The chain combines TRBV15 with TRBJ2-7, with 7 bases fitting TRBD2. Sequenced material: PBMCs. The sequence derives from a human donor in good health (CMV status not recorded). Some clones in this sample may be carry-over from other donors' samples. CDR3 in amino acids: CATSRDRGETYEQYF. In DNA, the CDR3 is TGTGCCACCAGCAGAGATCGGGGGGAGACCTACGAGCAGTACTTC.